Below are 3 T cell receptor beta chains sequenced from a single sample in a study of cytomegalovirus exposure and HLA in healthy donors. Use of 60 Vbeta and 13 Jbeta primers characterized the PCR. The protocol was immunoSEQ multiplex PCR, while the TCRdb copy is restricted to in-frame clones and leaves out a portion. Of some 130,000 clones listed, 70% to 80% were seen once; the top ten hold around 2.2%. The sample comprised PBMCs. All receptors derive from a man aged 25 to 40 in good health and CMV-seronegative.

Only one count was recorded for this clone. The chain links TRBV4-2 to TRBJ2-7; TRBD1 agrees at 8 bases. This CDR3 comprises 14 residues. CDR1 LGHNA and CDR2 YNFKEQ come from the germline V gene. With 3 bases clipped from V and 2 bases from J, the junction kept 3 bases outside the gene matches. The CDR3 region has the DNA TGTGCCAGCAGCCAGGGACAGGAAACCTACGAGCAGTACTTC. Amino acid sequence: CASSQGQETYEQYF.

This sequence joins TRBV28 and TRBJ1-2; possible D gene TRBD1, 6 bases. The germline V and J ends were trimmed by 3 bases and 8 bases, with 13 bases remaining between them. CDR1 is MDHEN and CDR2 is SYDVKM in the germline V gene. CDR3 length: 13 amino acids. The CDR3 spells CASSFRSQGGYTF. For the CDR3, the DNA is TGTGCCAGCAGTTTTCGGTCGCAGGGGGGCTACACCTTC.

V and J are TRBV19 and TRBJ2-7; TRBD1 is a possible D gene (5 bases). The length of the CDR3 is 15 residues. Germline-derived CDR1 and CDR2 are LNHDA and SQIVND (reference sequence). Trimming took off 5 bases at V and 0 bases at J, with 14 bases between the two ends. CDR3 sequence reads: CASSYLPQGSYEQYF. The CDR3 coding sequence is TGTGCCAGTAGTTACCTTCCTCAGGGCTCCTACGAGCAGTACTTC. The whole variable domain, filled in from reference TRBV19 and TRBJ2-7, reads DGGITQSPKYLFRKEGQNVTLSCEQNLNHDAMYWYRQDPGQGLRLIYYSQIVNDFQKGDIAEGYSVSREKKESFPLTVTSAQKNPTAFYLCASSYLPQGSYEQYFGPGTRLTVT.